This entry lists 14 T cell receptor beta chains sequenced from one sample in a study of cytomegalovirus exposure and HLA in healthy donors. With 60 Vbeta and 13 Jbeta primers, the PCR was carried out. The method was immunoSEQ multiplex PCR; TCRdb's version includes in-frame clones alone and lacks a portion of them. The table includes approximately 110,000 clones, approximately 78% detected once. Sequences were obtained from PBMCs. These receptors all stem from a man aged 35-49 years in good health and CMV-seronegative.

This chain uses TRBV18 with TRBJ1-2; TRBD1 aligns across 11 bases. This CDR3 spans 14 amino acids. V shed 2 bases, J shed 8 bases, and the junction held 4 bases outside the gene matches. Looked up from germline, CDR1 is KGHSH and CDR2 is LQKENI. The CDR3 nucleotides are TGTGCCAGCTCACCATTGGACAGGGGGCGCGGCTACACCTTC. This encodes CASSPLDRGRGYTF.

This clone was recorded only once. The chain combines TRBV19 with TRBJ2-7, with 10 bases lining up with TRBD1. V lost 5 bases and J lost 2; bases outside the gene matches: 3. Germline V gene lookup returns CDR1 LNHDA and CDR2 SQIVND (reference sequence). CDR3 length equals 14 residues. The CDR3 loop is CASSGGQGPYEQYF. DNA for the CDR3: TGTGCCAGTAGTGGGGGACAGGGGCCCTACGAGCAGTACTTC.

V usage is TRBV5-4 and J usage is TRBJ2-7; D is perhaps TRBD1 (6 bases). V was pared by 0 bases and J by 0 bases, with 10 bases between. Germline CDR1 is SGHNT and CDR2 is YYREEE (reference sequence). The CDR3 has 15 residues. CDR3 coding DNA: TGTGCCAGCAGCTTGGCCAGGGGACCCTCCTACGAGCAGTACTTC. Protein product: CASSLARGPSYEQYF.

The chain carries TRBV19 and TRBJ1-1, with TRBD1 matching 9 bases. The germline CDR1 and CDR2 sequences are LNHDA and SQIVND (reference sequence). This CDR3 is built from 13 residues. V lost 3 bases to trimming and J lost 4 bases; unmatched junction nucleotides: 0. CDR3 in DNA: TGTGCCAGTAGTATGACAGGGGGCACTGAAGCTTTCTTT. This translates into CASSMTGGTEAFF.

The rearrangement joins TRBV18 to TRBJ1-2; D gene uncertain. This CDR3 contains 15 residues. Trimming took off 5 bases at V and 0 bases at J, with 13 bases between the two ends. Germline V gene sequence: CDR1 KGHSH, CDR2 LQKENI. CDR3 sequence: CASSSGLKANYGYTF. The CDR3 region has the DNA TGTGCCAGCTCATCTGGACTGAAAGCTAACTATGGCTACACCTTC.

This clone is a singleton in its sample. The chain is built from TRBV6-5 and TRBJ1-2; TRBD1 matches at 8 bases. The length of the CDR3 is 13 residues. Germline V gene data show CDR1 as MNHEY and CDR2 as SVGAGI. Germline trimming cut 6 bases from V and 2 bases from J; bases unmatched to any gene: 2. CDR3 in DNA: TGTGCCAGCAGGACAGGGGAGAACTATGGCTACACCTTC. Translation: CASRTGENYGYTF.

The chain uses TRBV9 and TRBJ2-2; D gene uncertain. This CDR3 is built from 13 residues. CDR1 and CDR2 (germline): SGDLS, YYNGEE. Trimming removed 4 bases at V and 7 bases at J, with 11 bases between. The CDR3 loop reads CASSPDTVGELFF. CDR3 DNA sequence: TGTGCCAGCAGCCCTGACACGGTCGGGGAGCTGTTTTTT.

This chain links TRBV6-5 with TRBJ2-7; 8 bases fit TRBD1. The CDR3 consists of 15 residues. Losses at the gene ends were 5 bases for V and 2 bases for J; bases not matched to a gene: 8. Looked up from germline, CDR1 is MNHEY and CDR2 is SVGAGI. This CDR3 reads CASSMTGAKTYEQYF. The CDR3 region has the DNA TGTGCCAGCAGTATGACAGGGGCCAAAACCTACGAGCAGTACTTC.

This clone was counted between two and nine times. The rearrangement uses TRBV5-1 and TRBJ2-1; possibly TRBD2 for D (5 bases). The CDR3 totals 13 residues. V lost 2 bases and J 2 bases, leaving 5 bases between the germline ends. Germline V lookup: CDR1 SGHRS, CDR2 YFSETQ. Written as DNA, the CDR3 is TGCGCCAGCAGCTTCGGGACCTACAATGAGCAGTTCTTC. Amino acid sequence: CASSFGTYNEQFF.

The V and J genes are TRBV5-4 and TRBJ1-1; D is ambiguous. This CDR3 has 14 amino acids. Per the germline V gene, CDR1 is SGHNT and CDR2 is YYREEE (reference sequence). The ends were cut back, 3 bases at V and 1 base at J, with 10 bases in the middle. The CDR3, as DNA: TGTGCCAGCAGCTCCTGGGGAGGGAACACTGAAGCTTTCTTT. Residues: CASSSWGGNTEAFF.

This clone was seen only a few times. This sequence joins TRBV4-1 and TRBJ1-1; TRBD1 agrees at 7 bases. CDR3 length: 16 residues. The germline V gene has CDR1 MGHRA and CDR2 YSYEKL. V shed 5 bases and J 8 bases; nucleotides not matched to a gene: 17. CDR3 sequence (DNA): TGCGCCAGCAGCTCCCGCAAAATTACAGGGGAAGGGGAAGCTTTCTTT. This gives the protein CASSSRKITGEGEAFF.

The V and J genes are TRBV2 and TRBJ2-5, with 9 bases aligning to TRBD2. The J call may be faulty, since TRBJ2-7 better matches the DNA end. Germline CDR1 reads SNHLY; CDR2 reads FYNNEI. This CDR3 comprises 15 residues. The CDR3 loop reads CASRWGLAVSYEQYF. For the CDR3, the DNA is TGTGCCAGCAGGTGGGGACTAGCTGTGTCCTACGAGCAGTACTTC.

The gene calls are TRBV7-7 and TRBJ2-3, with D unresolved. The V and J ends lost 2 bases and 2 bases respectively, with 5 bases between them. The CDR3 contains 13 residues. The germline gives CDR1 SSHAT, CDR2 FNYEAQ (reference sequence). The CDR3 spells CASSLYYTDTQYF. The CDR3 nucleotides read TGTGCCAGCAGCTTATACTACACAGATACGCAGTATTTT. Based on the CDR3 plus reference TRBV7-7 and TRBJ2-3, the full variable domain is GAGVSQSPRYKVTKRGQDVTLRCDPISSHATLYWYQQALGQGPEFLTYFNYEAQPDKSGLPSDRFSAERPEGSISTLTIQRTEQRDSAMYRCASSLYYTDTQYFGPGTRLTVL.

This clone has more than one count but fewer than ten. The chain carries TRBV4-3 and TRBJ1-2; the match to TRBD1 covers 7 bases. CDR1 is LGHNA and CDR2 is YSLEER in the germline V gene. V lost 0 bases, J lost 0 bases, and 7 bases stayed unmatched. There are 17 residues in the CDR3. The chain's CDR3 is CASSQEALGTANYGYTF. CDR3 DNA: TGCGCCAGCAGCCAAGAGGCACTTGGGACAGCTAACTATGGCTACACCTTC.